This T cell receptor beta chain was captured by sequencing in a study of blood T cell repertoires in COVID-19. Study overall: From the United States, Italy and Spain came samples of acute and convalescent COVID-19. PBMCs, B-cell-depleted T cells, or T cells were the source of the cDNA or gDNA that made up the material.

The CDR3 runs to 14 residues. The J segment lost 3 bases and the V segment lost 11 bases, leaving 9 bases of the junction unmatched. Looked up from germline, CDR1 is SEHNR and CDR2 is FQNEAQ (reference sequence). Original methodology: Estimates of nucleated cell counts were drawn from the amplification of reference gene primers. Generated by immunoSEQ multiplex PCR, the TCRdb table keeps only in-frame clones and is missing some. That table is the source of V, J and clone size, and D and trimming were worked out from the DNA. In the table there are over 15,000 clones, roughly 86% of which are singletons.

V and J are TRBV7-9 and TRBJ1-2; 10 bases align to TRBD1. What was sequenced was peripheral blood. The TCR originated in a man in his 70s with acute or convalescent COVID-19. The CDR3 bases are TGTGCCGGCGGACCGGGACAGGGGTACTATGGCTACACCTTC. Translating gives CAGGPGQGYYGYTF.